This entry is about one T cell receptor (beta chain). Its specificity is unknown. The data derive from a study of cytomegalovirus exposure and HLA in healthy donors. Findings of the study overall: Published work reported that the classifier diagnosed cytomegalovirus status with high specificity and sensitivity. Sequencing had likely introduced a cluster of highly shared sequence variants as an artifact.

Germline V gene lookup returns CDR1 MDHEN and CDR2 SYDVKM. The trim removed 3 bases at V and 4 bases at J, leaving 6 bases unmatched. The CDR3 totals 15 residues. PCR primers comprised 60 Vbeta and 13 Jbeta primers. TCRdb's copy holds only in-frame clones and misses some; the assay was immunoSEQ multiplex PCR. There are roughly 36,000 clones in the sample, with approximately 2.9% held by the top ten. This chain links TRBV28 with TRBJ2-3; 8 bases line up with TRBD2. The receptor was derived from a woman between 25 and 40 years old in good health and CMV-seropositive. The sequenced sample consisted of PBMCs. CDR3 loop: CASSFNRGGPDTQYF. DNA of the CDR3: TGTGCCAGCAGTTTCAACCGGGGGGGCCCAGATACGCAGTATTTT.